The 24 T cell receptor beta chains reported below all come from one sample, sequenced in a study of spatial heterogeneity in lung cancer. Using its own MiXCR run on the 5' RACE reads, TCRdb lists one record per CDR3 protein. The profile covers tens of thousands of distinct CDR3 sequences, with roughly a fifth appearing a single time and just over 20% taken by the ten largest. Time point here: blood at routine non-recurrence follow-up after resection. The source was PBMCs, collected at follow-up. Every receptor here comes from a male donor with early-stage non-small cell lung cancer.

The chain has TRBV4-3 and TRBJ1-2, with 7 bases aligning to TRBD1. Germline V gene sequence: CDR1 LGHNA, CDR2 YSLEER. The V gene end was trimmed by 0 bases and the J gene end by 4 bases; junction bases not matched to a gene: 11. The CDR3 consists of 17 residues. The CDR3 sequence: CASSQDTTGPTSYGYTF. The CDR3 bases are TGCGCCAGCAGCCAAGATACGACAGGGCCTACCAGCTATGGCTACACCTTC.

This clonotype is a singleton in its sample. This CDR3 reads CASTSSNEQFF. CDR3 sequence (DNA): TGTGCCAGCACCAGTTCCAATGAGCAGTTCTTC. This chain connects TRBV7-2 to TRBJ2-1; D gene uncertain. Germline values: CDR1 SGHTA, CDR2 FQGNSA. The CDR3 loop spans 11 amino acids. The V gene lost 7 bases and the J gene lost 6 bases, with 7 bases spanning the gap.

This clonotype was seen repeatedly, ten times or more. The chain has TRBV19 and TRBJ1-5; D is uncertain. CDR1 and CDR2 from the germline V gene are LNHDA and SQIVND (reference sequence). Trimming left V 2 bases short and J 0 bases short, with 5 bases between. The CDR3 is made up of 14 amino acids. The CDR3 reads CASSIRSSNQPQHF. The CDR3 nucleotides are TGTGCCAGTAGTATAAGGTCTAGCAATCAGCCCCAGCATTTT.

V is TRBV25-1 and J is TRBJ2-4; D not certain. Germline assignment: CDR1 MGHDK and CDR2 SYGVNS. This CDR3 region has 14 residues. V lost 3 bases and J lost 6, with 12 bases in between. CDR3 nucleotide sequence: TGTGCCAGCAGTGATTGGGGAAACGGAAACATTCAGTACTTC. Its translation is CASSDWGNGNIQYF.

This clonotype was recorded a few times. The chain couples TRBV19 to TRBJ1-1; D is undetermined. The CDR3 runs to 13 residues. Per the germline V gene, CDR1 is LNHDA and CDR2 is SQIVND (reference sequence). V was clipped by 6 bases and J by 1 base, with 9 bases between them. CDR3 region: CASSLKGNTEAFF. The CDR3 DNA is TGTGCCAGTAGCCTAAAGGGGAACACTGAAGCTTTCTTT.

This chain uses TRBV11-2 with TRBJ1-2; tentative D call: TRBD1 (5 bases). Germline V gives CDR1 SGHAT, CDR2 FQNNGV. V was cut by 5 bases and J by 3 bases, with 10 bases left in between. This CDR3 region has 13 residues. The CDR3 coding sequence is TGTGCCAGCAGCCACGGGACGGACTATGGCTACACCTTC. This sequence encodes CASSHGTDYGYTF.

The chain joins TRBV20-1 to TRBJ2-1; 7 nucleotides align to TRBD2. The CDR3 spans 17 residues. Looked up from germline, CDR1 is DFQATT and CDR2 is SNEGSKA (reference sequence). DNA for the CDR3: TGCAGAGAACCCCGGGCGGCGGGACTATCTGTGTACAATGAGCAGTTCTTC. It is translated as CREPRAAGLSVYNEQFF.

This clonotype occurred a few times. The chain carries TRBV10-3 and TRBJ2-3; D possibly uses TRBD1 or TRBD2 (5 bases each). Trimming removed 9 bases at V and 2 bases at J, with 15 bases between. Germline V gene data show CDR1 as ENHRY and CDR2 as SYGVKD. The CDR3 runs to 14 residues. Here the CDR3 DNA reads TGTGCCATTGGGACGAATGGGAACACAGATACGCAGTATTTT. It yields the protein CAIGTNGNTDTQYF.

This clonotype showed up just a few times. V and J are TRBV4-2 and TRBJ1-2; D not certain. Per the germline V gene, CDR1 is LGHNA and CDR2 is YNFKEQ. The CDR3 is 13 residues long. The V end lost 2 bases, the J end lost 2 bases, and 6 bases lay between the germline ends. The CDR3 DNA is TGTGCCAGCAGCCAATCCGGGAACTATGGCTACACCTTC. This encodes CASSQSGNYGYTF.

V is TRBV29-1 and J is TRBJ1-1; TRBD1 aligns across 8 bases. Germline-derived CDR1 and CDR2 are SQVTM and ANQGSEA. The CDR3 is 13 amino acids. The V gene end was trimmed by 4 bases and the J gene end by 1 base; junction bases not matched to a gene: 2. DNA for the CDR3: TGCAGCGTTGTGGACAGGGAGAACACTGAAGCTTTCTTT. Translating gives CSVVDRENTEAFF.

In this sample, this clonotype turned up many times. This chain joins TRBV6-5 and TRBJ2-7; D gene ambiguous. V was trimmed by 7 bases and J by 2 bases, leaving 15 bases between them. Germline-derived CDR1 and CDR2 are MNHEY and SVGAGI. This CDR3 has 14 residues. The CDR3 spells CASNRQGRTYEQYF. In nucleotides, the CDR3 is TGTGCCAGCAATCGACAAGGGCGTACCTACGAGCAGTACTTC.

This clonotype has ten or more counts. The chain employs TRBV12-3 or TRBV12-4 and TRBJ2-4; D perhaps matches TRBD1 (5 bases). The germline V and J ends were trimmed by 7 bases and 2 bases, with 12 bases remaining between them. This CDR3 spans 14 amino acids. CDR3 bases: TGTGCCAGCACCGCAGGACAACCCAAAAACATTCAGTACTTC. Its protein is CASTAGQPKNIQYF.

The CDR3 DNA reads as TGCGCCAGCAGCCTCCAGGACAGCTACGAGCAGTACTTC. Protein product: CASSLQDSYEQYF. The chain recombines TRBV5-1 with TRBJ2-7, with D maybe TRBD1 (6 bases). Between the trimmed V and J ends, which lost 4 bases and 3 bases, there was a span of 11 bases. Per the germline V gene, CDR1 is SGHRS and CDR2 is YFSETQ. CDR3 length: 13 amino acids.

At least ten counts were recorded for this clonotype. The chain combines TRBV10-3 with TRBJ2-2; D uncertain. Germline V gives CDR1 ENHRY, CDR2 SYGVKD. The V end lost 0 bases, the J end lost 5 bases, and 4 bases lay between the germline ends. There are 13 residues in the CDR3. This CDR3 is CAISESQTGELFF. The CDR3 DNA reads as TGTGCCATCAGTGAGTCACAAACCGGGGAGCTGTTTTTT.

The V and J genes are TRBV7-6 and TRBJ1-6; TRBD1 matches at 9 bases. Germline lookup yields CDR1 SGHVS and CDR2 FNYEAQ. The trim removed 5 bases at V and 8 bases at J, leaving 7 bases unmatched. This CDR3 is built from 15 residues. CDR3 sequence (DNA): TGTGCCAGCAGCAAAAGGACAGGGGCGTATTCACCCCTCCACTTT. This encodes CASSKRTGAYSPLHF.

CDR3 in amino acids: CSARDIGGASRGEAFF. The CDR3, as DNA: TGCAGTGCTAGAGATATAGGAGGGGCCTCCCGCGGGGAAGCTTTCTTT. V and J are TRBV20-1 and TRBJ1-1; perhaps TRBD1 as D (5 bases). The length of the CDR3 is 16 residues. The V gene lost 0 bases and the J gene lost 8 bases, with 22 bases spanning the gap. Germline V gives CDR1 DFQATT, CDR2 SNEGSKA (reference sequence).

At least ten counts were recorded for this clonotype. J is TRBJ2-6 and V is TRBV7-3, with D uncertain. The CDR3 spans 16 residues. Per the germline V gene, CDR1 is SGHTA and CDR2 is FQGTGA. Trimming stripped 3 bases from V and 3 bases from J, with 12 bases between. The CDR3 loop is CASSFEGNLGANVLTF. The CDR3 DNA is TGTGCCAGCAGCTTTGAAGGCAACCTTGGGGCCAACGTCCTGACTTTC.

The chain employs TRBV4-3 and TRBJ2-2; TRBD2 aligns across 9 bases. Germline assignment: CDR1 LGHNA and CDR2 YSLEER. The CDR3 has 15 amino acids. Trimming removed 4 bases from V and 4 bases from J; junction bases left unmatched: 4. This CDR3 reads CASSLGTSSTGELFF. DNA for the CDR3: TGCGCCAGCAGCCTCGGGACTAGCAGCACCGGGGAGCTGTTTTTT.

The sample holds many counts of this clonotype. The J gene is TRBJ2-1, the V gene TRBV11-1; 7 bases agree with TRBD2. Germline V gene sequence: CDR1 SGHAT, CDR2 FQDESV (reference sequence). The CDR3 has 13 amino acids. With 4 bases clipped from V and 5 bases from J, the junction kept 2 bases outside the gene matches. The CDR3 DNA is TGTGCCAGCAGCTGGACTAGTGACAATGAGCAGTTCTTC. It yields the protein CASSWTSDNEQFF.

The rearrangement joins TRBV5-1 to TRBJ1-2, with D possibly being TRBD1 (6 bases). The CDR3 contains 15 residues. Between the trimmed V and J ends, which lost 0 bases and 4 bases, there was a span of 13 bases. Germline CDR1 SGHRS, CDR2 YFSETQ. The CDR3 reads CASSLEQGRAYGYTF. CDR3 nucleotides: TGCGCCAGCAGCTTGGAACAGGGTAGGGCCTATGGCTACACCTTC.

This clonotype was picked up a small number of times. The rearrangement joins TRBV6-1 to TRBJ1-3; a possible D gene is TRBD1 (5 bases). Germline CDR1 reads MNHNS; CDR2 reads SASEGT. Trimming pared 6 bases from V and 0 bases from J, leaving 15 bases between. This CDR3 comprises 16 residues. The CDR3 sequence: CASRAPGRTSGNTIYF. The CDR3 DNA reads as TGTGCCAGCAGAGCCCCGGGACGAACCTCTGGAAACACCATATATTTT.

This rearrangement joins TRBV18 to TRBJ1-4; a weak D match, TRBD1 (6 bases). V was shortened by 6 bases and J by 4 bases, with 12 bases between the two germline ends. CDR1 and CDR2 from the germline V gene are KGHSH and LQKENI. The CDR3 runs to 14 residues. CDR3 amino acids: CASSGTRHNEKLFF. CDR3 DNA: TGTGCCAGCTCGGGGACACGCCATAATGAAAAACTGTTTTTT.

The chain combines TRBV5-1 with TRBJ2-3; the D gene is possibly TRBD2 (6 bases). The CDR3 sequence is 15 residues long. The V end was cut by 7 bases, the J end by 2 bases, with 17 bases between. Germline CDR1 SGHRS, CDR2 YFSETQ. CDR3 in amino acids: CASSPPTGVTDTQYF. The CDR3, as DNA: TGCGCCAGCTCCCCGCCTACGGGGGTCACAGATACGCAGTATTTT.

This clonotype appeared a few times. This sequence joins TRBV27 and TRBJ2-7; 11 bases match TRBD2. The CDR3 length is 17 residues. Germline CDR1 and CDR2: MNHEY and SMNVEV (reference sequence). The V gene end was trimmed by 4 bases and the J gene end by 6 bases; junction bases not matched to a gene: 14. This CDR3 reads CASSSRLAGSFGGEQYF. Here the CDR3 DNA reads TGTGCCAGCAGTTCCAGACTAGCGGGAAGTTTTGGTGGCGAGCAGTACTTC.